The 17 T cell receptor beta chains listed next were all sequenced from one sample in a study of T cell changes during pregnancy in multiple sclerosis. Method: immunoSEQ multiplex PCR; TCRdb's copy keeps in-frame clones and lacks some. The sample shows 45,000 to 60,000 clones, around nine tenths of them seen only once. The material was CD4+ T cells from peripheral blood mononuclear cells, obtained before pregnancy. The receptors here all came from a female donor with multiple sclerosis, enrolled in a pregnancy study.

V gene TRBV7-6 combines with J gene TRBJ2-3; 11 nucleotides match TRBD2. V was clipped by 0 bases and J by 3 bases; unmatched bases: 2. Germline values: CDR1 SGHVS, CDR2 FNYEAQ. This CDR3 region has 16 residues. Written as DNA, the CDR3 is TGTGCCAGCAGCTTAGCGCTAGCGGGAGGTACAGATACGCAGTATTTT. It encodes CASSLALAGGTDTQYF. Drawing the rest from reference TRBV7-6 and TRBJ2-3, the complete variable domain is GAGVSQSPRYKVTKRGQDVALRCDPISGHVSLYWYRQALGQGPEFLTYFNYEAQQDKSGLPNDRFSAERPEGSISTLTIQRTEQRDSAMYRCASSLALAGGTDTQYFGPGTRLTVL.

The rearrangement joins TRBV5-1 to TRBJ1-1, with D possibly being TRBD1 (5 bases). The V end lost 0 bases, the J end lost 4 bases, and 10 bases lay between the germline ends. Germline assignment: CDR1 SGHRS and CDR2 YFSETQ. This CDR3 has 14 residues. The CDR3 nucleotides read TGCGCCAGCAGCTTGGGAAGGGGAGGCACTGAAGCTTTCTTT. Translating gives CASSLGRGGTEAFF.

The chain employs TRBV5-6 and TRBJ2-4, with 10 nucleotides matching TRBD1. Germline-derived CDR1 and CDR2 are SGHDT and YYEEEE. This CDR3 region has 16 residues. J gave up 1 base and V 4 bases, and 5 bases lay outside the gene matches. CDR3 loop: CASSRPGQGAKNIQYF. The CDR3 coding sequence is TGTGCCAGCAGCCGGCCGGGACAGGGGGCCAAAAACATTCAGTACTTC.

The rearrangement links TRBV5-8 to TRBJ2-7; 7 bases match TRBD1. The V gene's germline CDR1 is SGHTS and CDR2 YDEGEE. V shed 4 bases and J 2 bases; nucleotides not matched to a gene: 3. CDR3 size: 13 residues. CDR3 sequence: CASSRGQTYEQYF. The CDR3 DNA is TGTGCCAGCAGCCGGGGACAGACCTACGAGCAGTACTTC.

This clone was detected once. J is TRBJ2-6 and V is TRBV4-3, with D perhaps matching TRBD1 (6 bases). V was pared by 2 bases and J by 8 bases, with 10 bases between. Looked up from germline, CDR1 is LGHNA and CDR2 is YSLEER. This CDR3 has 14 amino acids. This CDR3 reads CASSQIQGSNVLTF. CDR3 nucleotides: TGCGCCAGCAGCCAAATACAGGGTTCCAACGTCCTGACTTTC.

Here the CDR3 reads CASSPQGTRPGQPQHF. In DNA, the CDR3 is TGTGCCAGCTCGCCGCAGGGCACCAGGCCAGGGCAGCCCCAGCATTTT. V is TRBV18 and J is TRBJ1-5, with D perhaps matching TRBD1 (5 bases). Germline loops: CDR1 KGHSH, CDR2 LQKENI. The CDR3 loop spans 16 amino acids. Trimming shortened V by 6 bases and J by 7 bases, and 22 bases separated the two germline ends.

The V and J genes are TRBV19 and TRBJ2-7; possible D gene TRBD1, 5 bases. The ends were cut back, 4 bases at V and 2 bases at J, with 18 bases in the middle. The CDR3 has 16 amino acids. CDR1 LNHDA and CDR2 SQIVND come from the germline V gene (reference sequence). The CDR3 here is CASSNRGSARAYEQYF. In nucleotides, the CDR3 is TGTGCCAGTAGTAATAGGGGATCGGCCAGAGCCTACGAGCAGTACTTC.

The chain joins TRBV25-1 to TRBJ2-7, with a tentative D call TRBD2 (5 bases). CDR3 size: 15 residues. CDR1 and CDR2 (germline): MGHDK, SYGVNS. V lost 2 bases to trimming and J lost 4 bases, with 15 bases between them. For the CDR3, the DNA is TGTGCCAGCAGTGAACTGTCGGGGTTCGGGTACGAGCAGTACTTC. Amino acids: CASSELSGFGYEQYF.

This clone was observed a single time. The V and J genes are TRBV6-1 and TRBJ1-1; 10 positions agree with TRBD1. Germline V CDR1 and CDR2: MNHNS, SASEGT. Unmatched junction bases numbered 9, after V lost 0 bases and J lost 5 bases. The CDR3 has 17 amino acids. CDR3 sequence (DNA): TGTGCCAGCAGTGAAGCGCTTCGGACAGGGGGGAATACTGAAGCTTTCTTT. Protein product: CASSEALRTGGNTEAFF.

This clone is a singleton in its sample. CDR3 in amino acids: CASRSRDSDFYEQYF. CDR3 bases: TGTGCCAGCAGATCCCGGGACAGCGATTTCTACGAGCAGTACTTC. The chain joins TRBV28 to TRBJ2-7; 7 positions agree with TRBD1. Trimming at V came to 6 bases and at J to 3 bases, leaving 11 bases not matched to a gene. The CDR3 runs to 15 residues. From germline, CDR1 is MDHEN and CDR2 SYDVKM.

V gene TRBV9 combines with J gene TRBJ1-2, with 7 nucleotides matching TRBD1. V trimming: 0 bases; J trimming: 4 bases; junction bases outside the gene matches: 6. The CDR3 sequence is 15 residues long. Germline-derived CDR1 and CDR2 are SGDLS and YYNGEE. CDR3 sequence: CASSVGTGAPYGYTF. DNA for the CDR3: TGTGCCAGCAGCGTAGGAACAGGGGCCCCCTATGGCTACACCTTC.

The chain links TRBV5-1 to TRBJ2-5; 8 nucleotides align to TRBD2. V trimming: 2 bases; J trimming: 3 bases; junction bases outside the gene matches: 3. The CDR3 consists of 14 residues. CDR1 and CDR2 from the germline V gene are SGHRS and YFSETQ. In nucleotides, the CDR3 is TGCGCCAGCAGCTTCGGTAGCGGGAAAGAGACCCAGTACTTC. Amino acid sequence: CASSFGSGKETQYF.

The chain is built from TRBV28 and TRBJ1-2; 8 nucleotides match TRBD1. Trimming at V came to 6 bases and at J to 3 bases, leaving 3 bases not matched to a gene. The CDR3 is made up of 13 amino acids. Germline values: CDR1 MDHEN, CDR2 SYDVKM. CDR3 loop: CASRETGDYGYTF. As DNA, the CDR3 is TGTGCCAGCAGAGAGACAGGGGACTATGGCTACACCTTC.

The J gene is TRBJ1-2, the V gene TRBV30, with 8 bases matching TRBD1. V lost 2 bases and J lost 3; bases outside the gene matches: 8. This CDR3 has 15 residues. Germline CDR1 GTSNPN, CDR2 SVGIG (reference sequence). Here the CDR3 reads CAWSPMTGAYYGYTF. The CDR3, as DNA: TGTGCCTGGAGTCCAATGACAGGGGCCTACTATGGCTACACCTTC.

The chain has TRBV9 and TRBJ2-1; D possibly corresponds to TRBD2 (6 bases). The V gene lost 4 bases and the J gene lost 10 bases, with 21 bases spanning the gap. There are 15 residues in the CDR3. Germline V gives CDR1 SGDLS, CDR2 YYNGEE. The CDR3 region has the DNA TGTGCCAGCAGCCCCAATTCCCGACTAGACATAGAGCAGTTCTTC. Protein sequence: CASSPNSRLDIEQFF. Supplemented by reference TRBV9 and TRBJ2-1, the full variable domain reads DSGVTQTPKHLITATGQRVTLRCSPRSGDLSVYWYQQSLDQGLQFLIQYYNGEERAKGNILERFSAQQFPDLHSELNLSSLELGDSALYFCASSPNSRLDIEQFFGPGTRLTVL.

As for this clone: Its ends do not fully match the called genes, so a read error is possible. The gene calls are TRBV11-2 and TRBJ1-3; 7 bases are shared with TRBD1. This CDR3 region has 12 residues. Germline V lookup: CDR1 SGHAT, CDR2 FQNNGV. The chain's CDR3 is CASSLDGGTVDF. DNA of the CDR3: TGTGCCAGCAGCTTAGATGGTGGGACAGTCGATTTT. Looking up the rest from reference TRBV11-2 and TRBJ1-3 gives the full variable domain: EAGVAQSPRYKIIEKRQSVAFWCNPISGHATLYWYQQILGQGPKLLIQFQNNGVVDDSQLPKDRFSAERLKGVDSTLKIQPAKLEDSAVYLCASSLDGGTVDFGEGSWLTVV.

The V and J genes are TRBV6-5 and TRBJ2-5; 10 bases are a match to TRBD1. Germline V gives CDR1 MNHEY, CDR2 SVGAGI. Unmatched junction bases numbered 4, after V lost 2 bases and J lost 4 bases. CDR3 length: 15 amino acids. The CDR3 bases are TGTGCCAGCAGTTACGACAGGGGGCGTCGAGAGACCCAGTACTTC. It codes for CASSYDRGRRETQYF.